The 30 T cell receptor beta chains below were found in one sample sequenced in a study of post-analysis software for immune sequencing data. Unique molecular identifiers tagged the TCR beta cDNA libraries. Using its own MiXCR run on the PCR reads, TCRdb lists one record per CDR3 protein. This sample yields 350,000 to 450,000 distinct CDR3 sequences, of which less than 40% are seen a single time; approximately 7.6% belongs to the top ten. Which antigens these TCRs recognize remains unknown. The study, taken as a whole, reports: Compared with controls, patients had more of roughly 5 TRBV segments, including TRBV5-6, TRBV5-1 and TRBV20-1.

The specimen was blood. The receptors were sampled from a girl aged 2 to 10 with multiple sclerosis.

This clonotype has only a few counts. The chain carries TRBV5-6 and TRBJ2-3, with D hard to call. V lost 2 bases, J lost 1 base, and 5 bases lay in between. Germline values: CDR1 SGHDT, CDR2 YYEEEE. The CDR3 is 13 amino acids. In DNA, the CDR3 is TGTGCCAGCAGCTTCCTCCGCACAGATACGCAGTATTTT. Encoded protein: CASSFLRTDTQYF.

This clonotype was detected a few times. CDR3: CASSLGSGGPEEQFF. CDR3 nucleotides: TGTGCCAGCAGCTTGGGCAGCGGGGGGCCAGAGGAGCAGTTCTTC. The chain has TRBV7-3 and TRBJ2-1; the match to TRBD2 covers 9 bases. CDR1 is SGHTA, CDR2 FQGTGA, per germline. The CDR3 spans 15 residues. V was clipped by 3 bases and J by 10 bases; unmatched bases: 10.

This clonotype was picked up a small number of times. This chain uses TRBV20-1 with TRBJ2-7; D perhaps matches TRBD1 (5 bases). V lost 0 bases, J lost 2 bases, and 11 bases lay in between. This CDR3 is built from 14 residues. CDR1 and CDR2 from the germline V gene are DFQATT and SNEGSKA (reference sequence). CDR3 coding DNA: TGCAGTGCTAGAGATAAGCCAGGGACCTACGAGCAGTACTTC. Residues: CSARDKPGTYEQYF.

Note on this clonotype: A clone one base away is much larger, so this may be a read error. The genes are TRBV20-1 and TRBJ2-1, with a tentative D call TRBD2 (6 bases). CDR3 length: 13 residues. Per germline, CDR1 DFQATT and CDR2 SNEGSKA (reference sequence). Trimming removed 6 bases from V and 10 bases from J, with 19 bases in between. CDR3 DNA sequence: TGCAGTGCAACCGGTGGGGGACTCTACGAGCAGTTCTTC. Translation: CSATGGGLYEQFF.

This clonotype has more than one count but fewer than ten. The J gene is TRBJ2-7, the V gene TRBV7-9; D possibly corresponds to TRBD2 (6 bases). CDR1 and CDR2 from the germline V gene are SEHNR and FQNEAQ (reference sequence). This CDR3 spans 15 amino acids. Trimming shortened V by 5 bases and J by 2 bases, and 16 bases separated the two germline ends. The CDR3 reads CASSLIGGSTYEQYF. The DNA for the CDR3 is TGTGCCAGCAGCCTAATTGGGGGGTCAACCTACGAGCAGTACTTC.

The rearrangement uses TRBV6-5 and TRBJ2-5; the match to TRBD1 covers 8 bases. The CDR3 is made up of 15 amino acids. Germline V CDR1 and CDR2: MNHEY, SVGAGI. Trimming at V came to 4 bases and at J to 2 bases, leaving 6 bases not matched to a gene. This chain's CDR3 is CASSSSTGAQETQYF. The CDR3, as DNA: TGTGCCAGCAGTTCATCGACAGGGGCTCAAGAGACCCAGTACTTC.

This clonotype appeared a single time. The chain is built from TRBV29-1 and TRBJ1-2; D uncertain. Per the germline V gene, CDR1 is SQVTM and CDR2 is ANQGSEA. The length of the CDR3 is 16 residues. V lost 6 bases and J lost 6, with 26 bases in between. CDR3 sequence reads: CSVHTGGLQRIDGYTF. CDR3 in DNA: TGCAGCGTCCATACGGGCGGCTTACAACGGATAGATGGCTACACCTTC.

The V call is TRBV6-1, the J call TRBJ2-3; perhaps D is TRBD1 or TRBD2 (5 bases each). Germline assignment: CDR1 MNHNS and CDR2 SASEGT. V was clipped by 8 bases and J by 2 bases, with 20 bases between them. This CDR3 spans 16 amino acids. The chain's CDR3 is CASHLREGTLTDTQYF. DNA of the CDR3: TGTGCCAGCCATCTACGCGAGGGGACCCTCACAGATACGCAGTATTTT.

The V gene is TRBV4-3, the J gene TRBJ2-1, with TRBD1 as a possible D gene (5 bases). The germline gives CDR1 LGHNA, CDR2 YSLEER. This CDR3 is built from 15 residues. The V end was cut by 1 base, the J end by 8 bases, with 15 bases between. The CDR3 protein is CASSQATTQGDEQFF. The CDR3 DNA follows: TGCGCCAGCAGCCAAGCTACCACCCAAGGGGATGAGCAGTTCTTC.

This clonotype came up a few times. V is TRBV7-9 and J is TRBJ2-1; D is tentatively TRBD1 or TRBD2 (5 bases each). The CDR3 covers 17 residues. CDR1 is SEHNR, CDR2 FQNEAQ, per germline (reference sequence). V gave up 5 bases and J gave up 5 bases, with 22 bases separating them. This chain's CDR3 is CASSARDLLPRDNEQFF. In DNA, the CDR3 is TGTGCCAGCAGCGCCCGGGACCTCCTCCCCCGTGACAATGAGCAGTTCTTC. Variable domain in full (rest from reference TRBV7-9 and TRBJ2-1): DTGVSQNPRHKITKRGQNVTFRCDPISEHNRLYWYRQTLGQGPEFLTYFQNEAQLEKSRLLSDRFSAERPKGSFSTLEIQRTEQGDSAMYLCASSARDLLPRDNEQFFGPGTRLTVL.

The rearrangement uses TRBV12-3 or TRBV12-4 and TRBJ1-5; tentative D call: TRBD1 (5 bases). This CDR3 has 15 residues. Trimming cost V 6 bases and J 0 bases, with 12 bases left between them. This CDR3 is CASSRDSDSNQPQHF. CDR3 coding DNA: TGTGCCAGCAGCCGCGACAGTGATAGCAATCAGCCCCAGCATTTT.

The chain links TRBV4-1 to TRBJ2-5; D could derive from TRBD1 or TRBD2 (5 bases each). CDR1 is MGHRA and CDR2 is YSYEKL in the germline V gene. Trimming shortened V by 1 base and J by 2 bases, and 17 bases separated the two germline ends. This CDR3 region has 17 residues. This CDR3 reads CASSQVGAGRYQETQYF. The CDR3 coding sequence is TGCGCCAGCAGCCAAGTTGGAGCAGGGAGATATCAAGAGACCCAGTACTTC.

A single count supports this clonotype. The rearrangement links TRBV6-2 or TRBV6-3 to TRBJ1-1; weak D call: TRBD1 (5 bases). This CDR3 has 16 amino acids. In germline, CDR1 is MNHEY, CDR2 SVGEGT. The germline V and J ends were trimmed by 2 bases and 0 bases, with 13 bases remaining between them. The CDR3 sequence: CASSYMSGTVNTEAFF. CDR3 sequence (DNA): TGTGCCAGCAGTTACATGTCTGGGACGGTGAACACTGAAGCTTTCTTT.

The V call is TRBV6-6, the J call TRBJ2-7; D is ambiguous. CDR1 and CDR2 (germline): MNHNY, SVGAGI (reference sequence). The CDR3 is 12 amino acids. Trimming pared 2 bases from V and 4 bases from J, leaving 6 bases between. The CDR3 loop is CASSYAEYEQYF. CDR3 DNA sequence: TGTGCCAGCAGTTACGCCGAATACGAGCAGTACTTC.

V and J are TRBV29-1 and TRBJ1-2; D may be TRBD1 (5 bases). V lost 6 bases and J 0 bases, leaving 17 bases between the germline ends. The length of the CDR3 is 15 residues. Germline V gives CDR1 SQVTM, CDR2 ANQGSEA. The CDR3 loop is CSVPRRGNANYGYTF. CDR3 nucleotides: TGCAGCGTCCCCCGGAGGGGAAACGCTAACTATGGCTACACCTTC.

The chain uses TRBV7-9 and TRBJ1-1, with no clear D. Germline CDR1 and CDR2: SEHNR and FQNEAQ (reference sequence). The CDR3 spans 14 residues. V lost 5 bases and J lost 1, with 11 bases in between. CDR3 sequence reads: CASSPKGGNTEAFF. CDR3 bases: TGTGCCAGCAGCCCGAAGGGCGGGAACACTGAAGCTTTCTTT.

In this sample, this clonotype turned up a few times. The chain joins TRBV11-2 to TRBJ2-7; 10 bases line up with TRBD2. Germline-derived CDR1 and CDR2 are SGHAT and FQNNGV. V lost 3 bases, J lost 5 bases, and 19 bases stayed unmatched. The CDR3 is made up of 19 amino acids. The CDR3 coding sequence is TGTGCCAGCAGCTTGAATATCCAAACCGGACTAGCGGTGATCCACGAGCAGTACTTC. Its protein is CASSLNIQTGLAVIHEQYF.

In its sample, this clonotype was seen a few times. This chain links TRBV10-3 with TRBJ2-5, with a tentative D call TRBD2 (6 bases). In germline, CDR1 is ENHRY, CDR2 SYGVKD. The CDR3 covers 11 residues. V was cut by 4 bases and J by 11 bases, with 11 bases left in between. CDR3 bases: TGTGCCATCAGTGTGCGGGGTGAGCAGTACTTC. This gives the protein CAISVRGEQYF.

CDR3 nucleotides: TGTGCCAGCAGTGACGAGGGTCGCGGATCCTACAATGAGCAGTTCTTC. It yields the protein CASSDEGRGSYNEQFF. V and J are TRBV2 and TRBJ2-1, with D perhaps matching TRBD2 (5 bases). The CDR3 totals 16 residues. The V end was cut by 3 bases, the J end by 1 base, with 13 bases between. Looked up from germline, CDR1 is SNHLY and CDR2 is FYNNEI. The complete variable domain, with remaining parts taken from reference TRBV2 and TRBJ2-1, reads EPEVTQTPSHQVTQMGQEVILRCVPISNHLYFYWYRQILGQKVEFLVSFYNNEISEKSEIFDDQFSVERPDGSNFTLKIRSTKLEDSAMYFCASSDEGRGSYNEQFFGPGTRLTVL.

This chain joins TRBV5-1 and TRBJ2-1; 11 nucleotides line up with TRBD2. The germline CDR1 and CDR2 sequences are SGHRS and YFSETQ. This CDR3 region has 16 residues. Losses at the gene ends were 3 bases for V and 5 bases for J; bases not matched to a gene: 7. The CDR3 sequence is CASSSRTSGPNNEQFF. The CDR3, as DNA: TGCGCCAGCAGCTCTCGGACTAGCGGGCCGAACAATGAGCAGTTCTTC. Together with reference TRBV5-1 and TRBJ2-1, the CDR3 gives the full variable domain: KAGVTQTPRYLIKTRGQQVTLSCSPISGHRSVSWYQQTPGQGLQFLFEYFSETQRNKGNFPGRFSGRQFSNSRSEMNVSTLELGDSALYLCASSSRTSGPNNEQFFGPGTRLTVL.

This clonotype was detected a few times. The V gene is TRBV12-3 or TRBV12-4, the J gene TRBJ2-5, with 7 nucleotides matching TRBD1. TRBJ2-7 matches the DNA end more closely, so the J call is doubtful. This CDR3 has 12 amino acids. CDR3 region: CASSADRFEQYF. CDR3 bases: TGTGCCAGCAGTGCGGACAGGTTCGAGCAGTACTTC.

The chain recombines TRBV7-2 with TRBJ1-1; tentative D call: TRBD1 (6 bases). The CDR3 extends over 13 amino acids. With 4 bases removed from V and 7 bases from J, the gap between germline ends came to 13 bases. Germline assignment: CDR1 SGHTA and CDR2 FQGNSA. In nucleotides, the CDR3 is TGTGCCAGCAGCTCAATCAGGGGAGGTGAAGCTTTCTTT. Protein: CASSSIRGGEAFF.

This clonotype was detected only a few times. The CDR3 coding sequence is TGTGCCAGCAGCGCATCCGGACAGGGGTTGGAGACCCAGTACTTC. It encodes CASSASGQGLETQYF. The chain carries TRBV7-9 and TRBJ2-5; 9 nucleotides line up with TRBD1. Unmatched junction bases numbered 9, after V lost 5 bases and J lost 5 bases. Germline CDR1 is SEHNR and CDR2 is FQNEAQ (reference sequence). The CDR3 is made up of 15 amino acids.

This chain links TRBV20-1 with TRBJ2-3; 12 nucleotides line up with TRBD2. V was pared by 4 bases and J by 2 bases, with 7 bases of the junction left unmatched. Germline lookup yields CDR1 DFQATT and CDR2 SNEGSKA (reference sequence). The CDR3 spans 16 residues. CDR3: CSATSLAGGPTDTQYF. CDR3 bases: TGCAGTGCTACCAGTCTAGCGGGAGGGCCCACAGATACGCAGTATTTT.

This chain uses TRBV28 with TRBJ2-7; 8 nucleotides agree with TRBD1. The CDR3 runs to 13 residues. Trimming at V came to 8 bases and at J to 5 bases, leaving 8 bases not matched to a gene. Germline-derived CDR1 and CDR2 are MDHEN and SYDVKM. This CDR3 is CASADRGGDEQYF. The CDR3 nucleotides are TGTGCCAGCGCTGACAGGGGAGGAGACGAGCAGTACTTC.

This clonotype was seen a few times. The chain joins TRBV29-1 to TRBJ2-5; weak D call: TRBD2 (6 bases). V dropped 6 bases and J dropped 4 bases, with 12 bases sitting between them. Germline CDR1 SQVTM, CDR2 ANQGSEA. The CDR3 totals 12 residues. As DNA, the CDR3 is TGCAGCGTCGGCGGGGTTCCAGAGACCCAGTACTTC. This encodes CSVGGVPETQYF.

This clonotype has a handful of counts. The chain employs TRBV20-1 and TRBJ2-7; TRBD2 matches 7 bases. In germline, CDR1 is DFQATT, CDR2 SNEGSKA (reference sequence). This CDR3 is 15 amino acids long. With V trimmed by 6 bases and J by 5 bases, 16 bases remained unmatched. The CDR3 spells CSAKMGPWRENEQYF. CDR3 bases: TGCAGTGCCAAGATGGGCCCTTGGCGGGAGAACGAGCAGTACTTC.

CDR3 sequence reads: CASSQVPRDRFNQPQHF. The CDR3 coding sequence is TGTGCCAGCAGCCAAGTACCAAGGGACAGGTTCAATCAGCCCCAGCATTTT. The chain links TRBV4-2 to TRBJ1-5, with 8 bases fitting TRBD1. After removal of 1 base from V and 3 bases from J, the junction contained 8 bases not matched to a gene. The CDR3 loop spans 17 amino acids. Per germline, CDR1 LGHNA and CDR2 YNFKEQ.

This clonotype has just a few counts. This chain links TRBV5-1 with TRBJ1-1; D is unclear. The V gene's germline CDR1 is SGHRS and CDR2 YFSETQ. There are 14 residues in the CDR3. The V end lost 2 bases, the J end lost 4 bases, and 12 bases lay between the germline ends. CDR3 amino acids: CASSFIDRATEAFF. For the CDR3, the DNA is TGCGCCAGCAGCTTTATTGATAGGGCCACTGAAGCTTTCTTT.

The rearrangement links TRBV5-1 to TRBJ1-2; 8 bases fit TRBD1. The V segment lost 4 bases and the J segment 4 bases; nucleotides outside the gene matches: 9. Germline V CDR1 and CDR2: SGHRS, YFSETQ. The CDR3 sequence is 15 residues long. This CDR3 reads CASSTDRTGRYGYTF. The CDR3 DNA sequence: TGCGCCAGCAGCACCGACCGGACAGGGCGCTATGGCTACACCTTC.